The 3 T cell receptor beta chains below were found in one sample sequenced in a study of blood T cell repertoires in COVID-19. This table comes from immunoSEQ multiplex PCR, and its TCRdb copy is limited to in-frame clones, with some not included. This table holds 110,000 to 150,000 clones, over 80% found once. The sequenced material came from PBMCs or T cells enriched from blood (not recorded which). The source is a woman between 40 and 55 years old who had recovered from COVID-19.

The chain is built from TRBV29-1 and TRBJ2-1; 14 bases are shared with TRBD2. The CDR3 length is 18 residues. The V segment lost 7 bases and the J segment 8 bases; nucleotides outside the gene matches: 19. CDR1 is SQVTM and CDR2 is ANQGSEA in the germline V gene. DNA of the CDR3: TGCAGCGCAAACATGGGACTAGCGGGGGTCCCCACCACCGATGAGCAGTTCTTC. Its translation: CSANMGLAGVPTTDEQFF.

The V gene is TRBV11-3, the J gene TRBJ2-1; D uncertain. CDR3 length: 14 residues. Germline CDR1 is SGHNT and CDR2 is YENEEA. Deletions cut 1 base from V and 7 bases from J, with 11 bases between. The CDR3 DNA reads TGTGCCAGCAGCTTAGGAGGTTATGGGAATGAGCAGTTCTTC. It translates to CASSLGGYGNEQFF.

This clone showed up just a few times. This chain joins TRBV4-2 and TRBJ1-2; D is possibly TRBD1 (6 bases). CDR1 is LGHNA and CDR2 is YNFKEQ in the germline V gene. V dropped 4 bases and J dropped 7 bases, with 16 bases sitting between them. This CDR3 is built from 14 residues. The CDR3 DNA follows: TGTGCCAGCAGCCCCGTCATACAGGGAAGTGGCTACACCTTC. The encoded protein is CASSPVIQGSGYTF.